In its sample, the clone carrying this TCR beta chain was seen a few times. The data stem from a study of regulatory T cells in long-lasting Graves disease. Noted time point: newly diagnosed GD, antithyroid drugs for less than 3 months. After RNA was extracted from PBMCs, the TCR library was made from it. Combining iRepertoire HTBI primers with Arm-PCR of CDR3 regions, the authors built TCR beta libraries. One entry per CDR3 protein results from TCRdb running MiXCR on the multiplex PCR reads. The sample includes approximately 390,000 distinct CDR3 sequences, 16% of them seen just once. Germline CDR1 SGHRS, CDR2 YFSETQ. V dropped 5 bases and J dropped 8; count of bases not matched to a gene: 4. The CDR3 has 12 amino acids. These sequences were also reported in another study, on T cells in Graves' hyperthyroidism and ophthalmopathy.

The sequencing here drew on peripheral blood mononuclear cells (PBMCs), taken at new diagnosis, from a patient treated with antithyroid drugs. The source of this sequence is a woman younger than 30 with Graves disease. This chain connects TRBV5-1 to TRBJ2-1; 7 bases fit TRBD1. CDR3 bases: TGCGCCAGCAGTCCTACAGGGGATGAGCAGTTCTTC. The encoded protein is CASSPTGDEQFF.